Presented here are 13 T cell receptor beta chains from one specimen sequenced in a study of blood T cell repertoires in COVID-19. Repertoires were generated with immunoSEQ multiplex PCR, while TCRdb's copy carries only in-frame clones and drops some. The sample shows some 460,000 clones, 87% of them seen only once. The sequencing input was PBMCs or T cells enriched from blood (not recorded which). The receptors shown here come from a young woman who had recovered from COVID-19.

The chain employs TRBV19 and TRBJ1-5; 7 positions match TRBD1. V dropped 4 bases and J dropped 2; count of bases not matched to a gene: 5. This CDR3 contains 15 residues. Germline CDR1 LNHDA, CDR2 SQIVND (reference sequence). The CDR3 region is CASSTTGVGNQPQHF. The DNA of the CDR3 is TGTGCCAGTAGTACAACAGGGGTAGGCAATCAGCCCCAGCATTTT.

The chain recombines TRBV7-2 with TRBJ1-1, with 7 positions matching TRBD1. The CDR3 sequence is 15 residues long. Germline V gene lookup returns CDR1 SGHTA and CDR2 FQGNSA. J gave up 4 bases and V 6 bases, and 11 bases lay outside the gene matches. CDR3 sequence (DNA): TGTGCCAGCAGACAGGGGTTCGGGTTGATCACTGAAGCTTTCTTT. Protein product: CASRQGFGLITEAFF.

This clone was picked up one time. This sequence joins TRBV11-2 and TRBJ2-2; TRBD1 is a possible D gene (5 bases). There are 16 residues in the CDR3. Trimming took 6 bases from V and 1 from J, leaving 15 bases between them. Per the germline V gene, CDR1 is SGHAT and CDR2 is FQNNGV. The CDR3 DNA sequence: TGTGCCAGCAGACCTATTAGGGGTGGGAACACCGGGGAGCTGTTTTTT. Translated: CASRPIRGGNTGELFF.

This chain links TRBV6-5 with TRBJ2-6, with 8 bases fitting TRBD1. J was trimmed by 2 bases and V by 4 bases; bases with no gene match: 4. Germline V gene lookup returns CDR1 MNHEY and CDR2 SVGAGI. CDR3 size: 16 residues. This CDR3 is CASSFVQGAGANVLTF. The CDR3 DNA reads TGTGCCAGCAGTTTCGTACAGGGGGCTGGGGCCAACGTCCTGACTTTC.

The V gene is TRBV7-2, the J gene TRBJ2-3, with a possible D match to TRBD2 (5 bases). V lost 3 bases, J lost 5 bases, and 9 bases lay in between. From germline, CDR1 is SGHTA and CDR2 FQGNSA. The CDR3 length is 13 residues. CDR3 sequence (DNA): TGTGCCAGCAGCTTGGACTTCTTAGATACGCAGTATTTT. This translates into CASSLDFLDTQYF.

V and J are TRBV7-2 and TRBJ2-7; D perhaps matches TRBD1 (6 bases). V was cut by 8 bases and J by 1 base, with 15 bases left in between. CDR1 is SGHTA, CDR2 FQGNSA, per germline. The CDR3 has 14 residues. The CDR3 DNA follows: TGTGCCAGCGGAACAGGGCGTGGATCCTACGAGCAGTACTTC. Its translation: CASGTGRGSYEQYF.

The chain recombines TRBV4-1 with TRBJ1-2; maybe TRBD1 (5 bases). This CDR3 is built from 14 residues. V lost 6 bases and J lost 5, with 16 bases in between. The germline V gene encodes CDR1 MGHRA and CDR2 YSYEKL. This CDR3 is CASRHPMGGYGYTF. In nucleotides, the CDR3 is TGCGCCAGCAGACACCCTATGGGGGGATATGGCTACACCTTC.

This rearrangement joins TRBV10-2 to TRBJ2-5, with 8 bases identical to TRBD2. The CDR3 is made up of 12 amino acids. Per germline, CDR1 WSHSY and CDR2 SAAADI. Germline trimming cut 8 bases from V and 2 bases from J; bases unmatched to any gene: 1. The CDR3 protein is CASRGGQETQYF. The CDR3, as DNA: TGCGCCAGCCGGGGGGGACAAGAGACCCAGTACTTC.

V usage is TRBV9 and J usage is TRBJ1-6; D possibly corresponds to TRBD1 (6 bases). Germline CDR1 and CDR2: SGDLS and YYNGEE. The V end lost 1 base, the J end lost 11 bases, and 13 bases lay between the germline ends. This CDR3 has 14 residues. The CDR3 is CASSVQDTGTPLHF. CDR3 bases: TGTGCCAGCAGCGTACAGGACACAGGGACACCCCTCCACTTT.

The chain recombines TRBV27 with TRBJ2-3, with 7 bases that match TRBD1. Germline CDR1 MNHEY, CDR2 SMNVEV (reference sequence). V shed 6 bases and J 2 bases; nucleotides not matched to a gene: 11. CDR3 length: 16 residues. DNA of the CDR3: TGTGCCAGCAGCGGACAGGTTAGCCCTACCACAGATACGCAGTATTTT. This translates into CASSGQVSPTTDTQYF.

CDR3 coding DNA: TGCGCCAGCAGCGATACGACGGGAGGAAGCACAGATACGCAGTATTTT. Translation: CASSDTTGGSTDTQYF. The genes are TRBV5-1 and TRBJ2-3, with TRBD2 matching 7 bases. This CDR3 has 16 residues. J gave up 0 bases and V 4 bases, and 8 bases lay outside the gene matches. Germline CDR1 SGHRS, CDR2 YFSETQ.

CDR3 nucleotides: TGCAGTGCTGGTGAGGGGGCTACCACTGAAGCTTTCTTT. It codes for CSAGEGATTEAFF. The chain couples TRBV20-1 to TRBJ1-1; TRBD1 aligns across 7 bases. This CDR3 has 13 residues. V was clipped by 5 bases and J by 4 bases; unmatched bases: 7. CDR1 DFQATT and CDR2 SNEGSKA come from the germline V gene (reference sequence).

V gene TRBV5-1 combines with J gene TRBJ1-2; TRBD1 matches at 7 bases. The trim removed 4 bases at V and 1 base at J, leaving 16 bases unmatched. CDR1 is SGHRS, CDR2 YFSETQ, per germline. The length of the CDR3 is 18 residues. CDR3 nucleotide sequence: TGCGCCAGCAGCAATCTCGGCAAAATTGGGACAGATAACTATGGCTACACCTTC. This gives the protein CASSNLGKIGTDNYGYTF.